This entry lists 24 T cell receptor gamma chains sequenced from one sample in a study of gammadelta T cells in human blood. TCRdb redid the clone calls on the RT-PCR reads with CATT. The top ten hold about 28% of the sample, which has over 250 gamma-chain clones, around 9.9% seen once. Sample: non-Vgamma9Vdelta2 gamma-delta T cells from cord blood. The source of these receptors is a newborn.

The V and J genes are TRGV4 and TRGJ1 or TRGJ2. Germline matching of the DNA provided the J gene here, since TCRdb leaves it blank. CDR3 length equals 13 residues. Losses at the gene ends were 5 bases for V and 11 bases for J; bases not matched to a gene: 15. In germline, CDR1 is EGSTGY, CDR2 YDSYTSSV. As DNA, the CDR3 is TGTGCCACCTGGGCCTTATGGGGAACTCAGAAACTCTTT. This encodes CATWALWGTQKLF.

This clone occurred a few times. A read error is the likely source, as a far larger clone sits one nucleotide away. This chain connects TRGV5 to TRGJ1 or TRGJ2. Germline V gives CDR1 VINAFY, CDR2 YDVSNSKD. The CDR3 is 16 amino acids. CDR3 amino acids: CAAWDNPKGADYKKLF. The CDR3, as DNA: TGTGCCGCCTGGGACAACCCGAAGGGAGCAGATTATAAGAAACTCTTT.

Notes on this clone: This likely stems from a read error, as it lies one base from a far larger clone. The DNA is left out, because the CDR3 cannot be placed on it with certainty; the CDR3 is given as TCRdb lists it. No J gene call was made, and the V gene is TRGV5. Germline values: CDR1 VINAFY, CDR2 YDVSNSKD. The CDR3 adds up to 31 amino acids, both ends counted. CDR3 residues: CATWDFFIIRNSLAVEQHWLSQVSIGRIQHF.

Concerning this clone itself: This is likely an artifact of a read error, given a far larger clone one base away. The V gene is TRGV2, the J gene TRGJP2. The CDR3 has 17 amino acids. The germline V gene has CDR1 EGSNGY and CDR2 YDSYNSKV. CDR3 DNA: TGTGCCACCTGGGGCGGGCCGCGTGTAAGTAGTGATTGGATCAAGACGTTT. Translating it yields CATWGGPRVSSDWIKTF.

This clone was picked up a small number of times. A single base is all that separates this from a far larger clone, so a read error is likely. The chain couples TRGV3 to TRGJP1. Looked up from germline, CDR1 is VTNTFY and CDR2 is YDVSTARD (reference sequence). The CDR3 extends over 16 amino acids. The CDR3 loop reads CATWDKPNTTSWFKIF. Written as DNA, the CDR3 is TGTGCCACCTGGGACAAGCCCAATACCACTAGTTGGTTCAAGATATTT.

In its sample, this clone was seen a few times. A read error likely explains this, since a far larger clone differs by one base. The V gene is TRGV2; the J gene was not called. Germline V lookup: CDR1 EGSNGY, CDR2 YDSYNSKV. The CDR3 length is 15 residues. The CDR3 nucleotides read TGTGCCACCTGGGACGGGTGGATCACTGGTTGGTTCAAGATATTC. It yields the protein CATWDGWITGWFKIF.

Points on this clone: The limits of the CDR3 on the DNA are not certain, so only TCRdb's listed CDR3 is given. The J gene went uncalled, whereas the V gene is TRGV2. Per the germline V gene, CDR1 is EGSNGY and CDR2 is YDSYNSKV. The CDR3 length is 32 residues, termini included. The CDR3 spells CATWDDYYYYKKLFGSEQHLLSQVSIGRIQHF.

In this sample, this clone turned up a few times. A far larger clone differs by one base, so this is likely a read error. This chain links TRGV3 with TRGJ1 or TRGJ2. CDR1 and CDR2 (germline): VTNTFY, YDVSTARD (reference sequence). This CDR3 spans 14 amino acids. DNA for the CDR3: TGTGCCACCTGGGACAGATCGAATTATTATAAGAACCTCTTT. It specifies CATWDRSNYYKNLF.

Concerning this clone itself: Translating this DNA gives a protein that differs at residue 5 from the TCRdb one, which belongs to a much larger clone; a read error is likely, and the protein shown is this translation. This sequence joins TRGV4 and TRGJ1 or TRGJ2. Germline V gene sequence: CDR1 EGSTGY, CDR2 YDSYTSSV. The CDR3 sequence is 13 residues long. CDR3 in amino acids: CATWVGHYYKKLF. In DNA, the CDR3 is TGTGCCACCTGGGTTGGGCATTATTATAAGAAACTCTTT.

This clone came up a few times. This likely reflects a read error, since a far larger clone is one base away. The V gene is TRGV8, the J gene TRGJ1 or TRGJ2. The CDR3 extends over 11 amino acids. The germline gives CDR1 VENAVY, CDR2 YDSYNSRV. CDR3: CAAWDYYKKLF. In DNA, the CDR3 is TGTGCCGCCTGGGATTATTATAAGAAACTCTTT.

This clone was found a few times. TCRdb's listed protein matches a much larger clone and diverges from this DNA's translation at residue 4, likely through a read error; the protein shown comes from the DNA. The chain couples TRGV2 to TRGJ1 or TRGJ2. Germline CDR1 reads EGSNGY; CDR2 reads YDSYNSKV. The CDR3 spans 14 residues. DNA for the CDR3: TGTGCCACCCGGGACAGATCGAATTATTATAAGAAACTCTTT. Its protein is CATRDRSNYYKKLF.

About this clone itself: This sequence is one base from a far larger clone and is likely a read error. This chain uses TRGV4 with TRGJ1 or TRGJ2. TCRdb offers no J gene call, so here the DNA was matched to germline to obtain one. V lost 9 bases, J lost 4 bases, and 6 bases stayed unmatched. The CDR3 runs 11 residues. CDR1 and CDR2 (germline): EGSTGY, YDSYTSSV. In nucleotides, the CDR3 is TGTGCCACCGGGGTCTATTATAAGAAACTCTTT. The encoded protein is CATGVYYKKLF.

V and J are TRGV10 and TRGJP1. TCRdb is silent on the J gene; assignment here came from matching the DNA to germline. TRGV10 is an ORF, and what it does is uncertain. After removal of 8 bases from V and 0 bases from J, the junction contained 10 bases not matched to a gene. There are 16 residues in the CDR3. CDR3 DNA sequence: TGTGCTGCGTGGGGCGGAGTAGATACCACTGGTTGGTTCAAGATATTT. It encodes CAAWGGVDTTGWFKIF.

As concerns this clone: This likely came from a read error, as a far larger clone is one base away. This sample includes further DNA sequences coding for the same CDR3. The chain recombines TRGV4 with TRGJ1 or TRGJ2. Per germline, CDR1 EGSTGY and CDR2 YDSYTSSV. The CDR3 loop spans 13 amino acids. V was clipped by 1 base and J by 2 bases; unmatched bases: 2. This chain's CDR3 is CATWDGHYYKKLF. The CDR3 DNA is TGTGCCACCTGGGATGGACATTATTATAAGAAACTCTTT.

Turning to this clone: TCRdb attributes to this sequence the protein of a much larger clone, which differs from the DNA translation at residue 8; a read error is likely, and the protein displayed is translated from the DNA. This chain links TRGV5 with TRGJP1. The J gene comes from matching the DNA to germline here; TCRdb lacks it. The length of the CDR3 is 11 residues. Germline lookup yields CDR1 VINAFY and CDR2 YDVSNSKD. CDR3: CATWVGWYKIF. The CDR3 DNA reads TGTGCCACCTGGGTTGGTTGGTACAAGATATTT.

Only a few counts were recorded for this clone. The protein held in TCRdb is that of a much larger clone and does not match this DNA's translation at residue 3, likely because of a read error; the protein shown is translated from the DNA. This sequence joins TRGV2 and TRGJ1 or TRGJ2. Germline values: CDR1 EGSNGY, CDR2 YDSYNSKV. This CDR3 region has 13 residues. The CDR3 reads CAAWDRSGGKKLF. The CDR3, as DNA: TGTGCCGCCTGGGACCGTTCCGGGGGTAAGAAACTCTTT.

By its share, this clone is large. The V gene is TRGV4, the J gene TRGJ1 or TRGJ2. The CDR3 extends over 15 amino acids. The V gene end was trimmed by 3 bases and the J gene end by 0 bases; junction bases not matched to a gene: 8. Per germline, CDR1 EGSTGY and CDR2 YDSYTSSV. This CDR3 is CATWDRNWNYYKKLF. The CDR3 bases are TGTGCCACCTGGGATCGGAATTGGAATTATTATAAGAAACTCTTT.

This clone has a handful of counts. It is likely a read error: a sequence one base away is far more abundant. This chain joins TRGV3 and TRGJP1. In germline, CDR1 is VTNTFY, CDR2 YDVSTARD (reference sequence). CDR3 length equals 17 residues. The CDR3 sequence is CASWDRQGCTTGWFKIF. DNA of the CDR3: TGTGCCTCCTGGGACAGGCAAGGATGTACCACTGGTTGGTTCAAGATATTT.

On this clone itself: The mismatch at residue 2 between this DNA's translation and the TCRdb protein of a much larger clone likely reflects a read error; the protein shown is translated from the DNA. The chain couples TRGV3 to TRGJP2. The J gene was not available in TCRdb and was assigned here by matching the DNA to germline segments. The CDR3 is 11 amino acids. Germline V gene lookup returns CDR1 VTNTFY and CDR2 YDVSTARD (reference sequence). CDR3 region: CTTWDAGIKTF. Here the CDR3 DNA reads TGTACCACCTGGGACGCTGGGATCAAGACGTTT.

This clone has just a few counts. Since a far larger clone is one base different, this is likely a read error. The V call is TRGV2, the J call TRGJ1 or TRGJ2. The CDR3 has 13 amino acids. The V gene's germline CDR1 is EGSNGY and CDR2 YDSYNSKV. For the CDR3, the DNA is TGTGCCACCTGGGACCGTTCCGGGGGTAAGAAGCTCTTT. This sequence encodes CATWDRSGGKKLF.

In its sample, this clone was seen once. A single base is all that separates this from a far larger clone, so a read error is likely. It is unclear where the CDR3 begins or ends on the DNA, so no DNA is shown, and the CDR3 is as TCRdb lists it. The V gene call is TRGV2, and the J gene call is absent. The CDR3 comprises 31 residues, both ends counted. The V gene's germline CDR1 is EGSNGY and CDR2 YDSYNSKV. CDR3 sequence: CAIWDGPPIRNSLAVEQHWLSQVSIGRIQHF.

This clone was counted a few times. Translating this DNA gives a protein that differs at residue 11 from the TCRdb one, which belongs to a much larger clone; a read error is likely, and the protein shown is this translation. The chain employs TRGV8 and TRGJ1 or TRGJ2. Germline V lookup: CDR1 VENAVY, CDR2 YDSYNSRV. There are 14 residues in the CDR3. The CDR3 nucleotides are TGTGCCACCTGGGATATAAAGTGGGATTATACGAAACTCTTT. It translates to CATWDIKWDYTKLF.

By share of the sample, this clone is large (0.1 to 1%). V usage is TRGV4 and J usage is TRGJ1 or TRGJ2. V dropped 1 base and J dropped 5; count of bases not matched to a gene: 2. Germline CDR1 reads EGSTGY; CDR2 reads YDSYTSSV. The CDR3 is 12 residues long. For the CDR3, the DNA is TGTGCCACCTGGGATGGTGATTATAAGAAACTCTTT. It translates to CATWDGDYKKLF.

On this clone itself: With a far larger clone one base away, a read error is the likely cause. The V gene was identified as TRGV5, while no J gene was called. The CDR3 runs 11 residues. Germline CDR1 is VINAFY and CDR2 is YDVSNSKD. Here the CDR3 reads CATWVGWFKIF. The CDR3 DNA follows: TGTGCCACCTGGGTTGGTTGGTTTAAGATATTT.